Each of the 8 T cell receptor beta chains below was sequenced from the same sample in a study of vaccination and CD4 T cells after COVID-19. Treatment of the sample: 10-day PBMC culture with coronavirus spike peptide pools or control peptides (ViraFEST assay). Which antigens these TCRs recognize remains unknown. Oncomine TCR Beta short-read sequencing was applied to DNA from cultured CD4+ T cells. MiXCR was run by TCRdb on the PCR reads, yielding one entry per CDR3 protein. The sample carries about 12,000 distinct CDR3 sequences, 61% recorded once. Material for sequencing was CD4+ T cells from blood, cultured in vitro. The receptors were sampled from a human donor who had recovered from COVID-19.

This chain links TRBV27 with TRBJ2-1; a weak D match, TRBD1 (7 bases). Looked up from germline, CDR1 is MNHEY and CDR2 is SMNVEV (reference sequence). Trimming pared 8 bases from V and 5 bases from J, leaving 19 bases between. CDR3 size: 15 residues. CDR3 amino acids: CASARGQYYHNEQFF. CDR3 sequence (DNA): TGTGCCAGCGCGCGGGGACAGTACTACCACAATGAGCAGTTCTTC.

The chain links TRBV7-9 to TRBJ1-6, with a possible D match to TRBD1 (5 bases). V lost 2 bases and J 10 bases, leaving 27 bases between the germline ends. The germline CDR1 and CDR2 sequences are SEHNR and FQNEAQ (reference sequence). This CDR3 is built from 19 residues. In DNA, the CDR3 is TGTGCCAGCAGCTTAATCCGAGAGAATCCTGGGGGTTATGGATCACCCCTCCACTTT. Its protein product is CASSLIRENPGGYGSPLHF.

The V gene is TRBV6-1, the J gene TRBJ1-5; D not certain. Trimming removed 4 bases from V and 3 bases from J, with 7 bases in between. The CDR3 sequence is 13 residues long. Germline CDR1 reads MNHNS; CDR2 reads SASEGT. In DNA form, the CDR3 reads TGTGCCAGCAGTGGCACAGTCAATCAGCCCCAGCATTTT. Its protein is CASSGTVNQPQHF.

Only a few counts were recorded for this clonotype. The V and J genes are TRBV27 and TRBJ1-1; tentative D call: TRBD1 (6 bases). Looked up from germline, CDR1 is MNHEY and CDR2 is SMNVEV (reference sequence). V was clipped by 2 bases and J by 0 bases, with 7 bases between them. The CDR3 consists of 14 residues. The CDR3 coding sequence is TGTGCCAGCAGTTTAGCAGGGGTGAACACTGAAGCTTTCTTT. It translates to CASSLAGVNTEAFF.

The chain combines TRBV20-1 with TRBJ1-2; a weak D match, TRBD1 (5 bases). Germline V gene data show CDR1 as DFQATT and CDR2 as SNEGSKA (reference sequence). CDR3 length: 14 residues. V shed 5 bases and J shed 1 base, with 14 bases lying between them. Written as DNA, the CDR3 is TGCAGTGCTTACCGGGACGGAAATAACTATGGCTACACCTTC. Its protein product is CSAYRDGNNYGYTF.

The chain uses TRBV24-1 and TRBJ2-1; D is unclear. The CDR3 length is 12 residues. V lost 3 bases and J lost 8, with 7 bases in between. Germline CDR1 and CDR2: KGHDR and SFDVKD. CDR3 nucleotide sequence: TGTGCCACCAGTGATCCTGGGGATGAGCAGTTCTTC. This gives the protein CATSDPGDEQFF.

The genes are TRBV2 and TRBJ1-1; 9 bases align to TRBD1. The germline CDR1 and CDR2 sequences are SNHLY and FYNNEI. The CDR3 has 13 amino acids. J lost 5 bases, V lost 10 bases, and 8 bases had no gene match. The CDR3 protein is CANQQGARTEAFF. In nucleotides, the CDR3 is TGTGCCAACCAACAGGGGGCTAGGACTGAAGCTTTCTTT.

The DNA of the CDR3 is TGTGCCAGCTCACCAAACGTTGGAGAGACCCAGTACTTC. Protein: CASSPNVGETQYF. The V and J genes are TRBV18 and TRBJ2-5; D unclear. V lost 2 bases to trimming and J lost 4 bases, with 8 bases between them. Looked up from germline, CDR1 is KGHSH and CDR2 is LQKENI. The CDR3 is 13 amino acids.